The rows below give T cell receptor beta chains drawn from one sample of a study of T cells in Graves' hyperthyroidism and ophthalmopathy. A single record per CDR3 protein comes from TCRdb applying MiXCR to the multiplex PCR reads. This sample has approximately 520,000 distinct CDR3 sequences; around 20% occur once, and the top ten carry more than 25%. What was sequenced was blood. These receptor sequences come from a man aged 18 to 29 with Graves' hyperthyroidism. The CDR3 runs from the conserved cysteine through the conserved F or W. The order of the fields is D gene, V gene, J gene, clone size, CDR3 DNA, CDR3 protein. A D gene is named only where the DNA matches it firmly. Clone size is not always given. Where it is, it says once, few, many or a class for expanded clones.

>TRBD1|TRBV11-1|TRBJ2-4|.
TGTGCCAGCAGCATCGCAGGGGGCCGGAACATTCAGTACTTC
CASSIAGGRNIQYF
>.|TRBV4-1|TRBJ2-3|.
TGCGCCAGCAGCCCCTTGTGGGAAACTAGCACAGATACGCAGTATTTT
CASSPLWETSTDTQYF
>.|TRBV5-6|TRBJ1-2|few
TGTGCCAGCAGCCCTCCGGGGATTACTTACCGGGACTATGGCTACACCTTC
CASSPPGITYRDYGYTF
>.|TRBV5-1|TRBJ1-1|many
TGCGCCAGCAGCTTGGTGTCGGACGCTGAAGCTTTCTTT
CASSLVSDAEAFF
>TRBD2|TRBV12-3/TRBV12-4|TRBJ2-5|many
TGTGCCAGCAGCGACACCCAGAGGGGGATAGCGGGGGAACAAGAGACCCAGTACTTC
CASSDTQRGIAGEQETQYF
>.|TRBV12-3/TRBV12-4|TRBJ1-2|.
TGTGCCAGCAGTTTCGGGCGGACAGTGCCCTATGGCTACACCTTC
CASSFGRTVPYGYTF
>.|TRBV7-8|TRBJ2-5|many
TGTGCCAGCAGCTTAAATGTGGGGCGACCCCGATCGGCCCGGTACTTC
CASSLNVGRPRSARYF
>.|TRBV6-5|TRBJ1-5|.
TGTGCCAGCAGTTTAGATTATAGCAATCAGCCCCAGCATTTT
CASSLDYSNQPQHF
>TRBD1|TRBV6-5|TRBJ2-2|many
TGTGCCAGCAGTCCCGGGACAGCGAACACCGGGGAGCTGTTTTTT
CASSPGTANTGELFF
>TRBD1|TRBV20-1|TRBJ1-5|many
TGCAGTGCGGGGGGGACAGGGGGCGGCAATCAGCCCCAGCATTTT
CSAGGTGGGNQPQHF
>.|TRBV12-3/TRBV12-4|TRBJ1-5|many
TGTGCCAGCAGTTTAGCGGGTCAGCCCCAGCATTTT
CASSLAGQPQHF
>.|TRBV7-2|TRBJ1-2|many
TGTGCCAGCAGCTTAGGGCCGGACAGCCTGAACTATGGCTACACCTTC
CASSLGPDSLNYGYTF
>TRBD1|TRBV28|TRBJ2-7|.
TGTGCCAGCAGTATAGCCGGGACAGGGTTACGCGAGCAGTACTTC
CASSIAGTGLREQYF
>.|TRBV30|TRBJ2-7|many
TGTGCCTGGAGGTCGCCACGGCAGGCGCTCAGCGAGCAGTACTTC
CAWRSPRQALSEQYF
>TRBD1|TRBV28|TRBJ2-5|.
TGTGCCAGCAGTCCAACCGGGACAGGGGGCTTCGAGACCCAGTACTTC
CASSPTGTGGFETQYF
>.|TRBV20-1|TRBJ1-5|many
TGCAGTGCTAGTTACACTAGCAATCAGCCCCAGCATTTT
CSASYTSNQPQHF
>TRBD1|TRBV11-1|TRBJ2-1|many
TGTGCCAGCAGCCCAAGACCGGGACAGGGGGACAATGAGCAGTTCTTC
CASSPRPGQGDNEQFF
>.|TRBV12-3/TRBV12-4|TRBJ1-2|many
TGTGCCAGCAGTTGGCCCCCGGCGGATGGCTACACCTTC
CASSWPPADGYTF
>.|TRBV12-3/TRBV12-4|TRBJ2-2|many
TGTGCCAGCAGTTTTGCGACTCCCACCGGGGAGCTGTTTTTT
CASSFATPTGELFF